The clone carrying this T cell receptor beta chain was detected many times. The length of the CDR3 is 13 residues. Trimming left V 8 bases short and J 8 bases short, with 15 bases between. The germline V gene encodes CDR1 MDHEN and CDR2 SYDVKM. These data come from a study of regulatory T cells in long-lasting Graves disease. This sample's time point: newly diagnosed GD, antithyroid drugs for less than 3 months. The TCR library was made from RNA that had been extracted from PBMCs in TRIzol. Construction of TCR beta libraries relied on iRepertoire HTBI primers and on Arm-PCR targeting CDR3 regions. TCRdb independently ran MiXCR on the multiplex PCR reads; one entry per CDR3 protein. The data contain about 610,000 distinct CDR3 sequences, roughly 15% of them singletons. These data were also reused for a study on T cells in Graves' hyperthyroidism and ophthalmopathy.

V usage is TRBV28 and J usage is TRBJ1-4; TRBD1 is a possible D gene (5 bases). This sequence originates from a man aged 18 to 30 with Graves disease. The sequences come from peripheral blood mononuclear cells (PBMCs), collected at new diagnosis, from a patient treated with antithyroid drugs. The CDR3 DNA follows: TGTGCCAGCGCCCCCGGGGCAAGGGAAAAACTGTTTTTT. This sequence encodes CASAPGAREKLFF.